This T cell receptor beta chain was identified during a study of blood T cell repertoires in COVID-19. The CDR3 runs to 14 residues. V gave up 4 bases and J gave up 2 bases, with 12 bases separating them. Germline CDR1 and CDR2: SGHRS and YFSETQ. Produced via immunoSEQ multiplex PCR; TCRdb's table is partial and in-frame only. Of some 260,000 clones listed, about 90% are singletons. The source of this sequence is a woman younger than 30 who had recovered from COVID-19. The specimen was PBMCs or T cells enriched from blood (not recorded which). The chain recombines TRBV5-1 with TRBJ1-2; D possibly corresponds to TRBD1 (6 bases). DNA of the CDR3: TGCGCCAGCAGCATAGGGGGAACCAACTATGGCTACACCTTC. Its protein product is CASSIGGTNYGYTF.